This T cell receptor beta chain was documented in a study of beta chain features in type 1 diabetes. The CDR3 consists of 14 residues. Germline CDR1 SEHNR, CDR2 FQNEAQ (reference sequence). V shed 5 bases, J shed 2 bases, and the junction held 3 bases outside the gene matches. Study observations and caveats: For Type 1 diabetes patients, all four CD4+ subsets carried TCRB CDR3s that were moderately but significantly shorter.

Worth noting for this clone: Its cognate antigen is unknown.

All of the isolated RNA was reverse transcribed, so expressed TCRB transcripts were sequenced. The method was immunoSEQ multiplex PCR; TCRdb's version includes in-frame clones alone and lacks a portion of them. The sample yields 95,000 to 150,000 clones, around a sixth seen once. The sequence was collected from a man aged 18-30 years with type 1 diabetes. J is TRBJ2-1 and V is TRBV7-9; the match to TRBD1 covers 7 bases. The sample comprised central memory CD4+ T cells from blood. In DNA form, the CDR3 reads TGTGCCAGCAGCCCCGACAGGGCCTACAATGAGCAGTTCTTC. It translates to CASSPDRAYNEQFF.